This TCR beta chain originates from a study of identical twins. TCRdb processed the 5' RACE reads anew with MiXCR; each CDR3 protein has one entry. The sample contains hundreds of thousands of distinct CDR3 sequences, roughly 18% of which appear only once. Per the germline V gene, CDR1 is SGHRS and CDR2 is YFSETQ. V dropped 1 base and J dropped 4 bases, with 17 bases sitting between them. The CDR3 spans 17 residues. These data were also reused for a study on T cells expressing NK-cell markers. From that second work: The authors applied an anti-gamma-delta TCR antibody in several experiments, and it restricted sorting to alpha-beta TCR T cells.

The sample comprised PBMCs. The chain links TRBV5-1 to TRBJ2-2, with TRBD2 as a possible D gene (6 bases). The receptor's source is a woman in her late teens or twenties in good health. CDR3 loop: CASSLRGTGAGTGELFF. CDR3 coding DNA: TGCGCCAGCAGCTTGAGGGGTACGGGAGCGGGCACCGGGGAGCTGTTTTTT.